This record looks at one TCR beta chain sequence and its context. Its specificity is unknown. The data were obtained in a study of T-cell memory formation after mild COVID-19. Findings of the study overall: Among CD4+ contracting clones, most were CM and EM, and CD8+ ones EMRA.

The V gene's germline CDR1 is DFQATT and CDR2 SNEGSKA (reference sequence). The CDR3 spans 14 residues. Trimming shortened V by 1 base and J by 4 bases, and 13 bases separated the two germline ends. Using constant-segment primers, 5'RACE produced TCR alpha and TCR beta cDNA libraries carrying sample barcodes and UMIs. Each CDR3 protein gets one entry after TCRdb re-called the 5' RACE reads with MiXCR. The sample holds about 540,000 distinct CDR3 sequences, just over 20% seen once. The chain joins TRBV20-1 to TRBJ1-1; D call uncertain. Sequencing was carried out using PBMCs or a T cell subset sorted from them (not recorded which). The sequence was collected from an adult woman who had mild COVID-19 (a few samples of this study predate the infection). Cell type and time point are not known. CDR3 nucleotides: TGCAGTGCTAGAGCCGCCGGGCACGGCACTGAAGCTTTCTTT. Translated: CSARAAGHGTEAFF.